This TCR beta chain was recovered during a study of blood T cell repertoires in COVID-19. Looking at the study overall: Specimens from acute and convalescent COVID-19 originated in the United States, Italy and Spain.

The method was immunoSEQ multiplex PCR; TCRdb's version includes in-frame clones alone and lacks a portion of them. The table shows about 250,000 clones, with 80% to 90% occurring only once. The CDR3 loop spans 14 amino acids. The germline CDR1 and CDR2 sequences are LNHDA and SQIVND (reference sequence). The trim removed 4 bases at V and 4 bases at J, leaving 4 bases unmatched. This chain joins TRBV19 and TRBJ2-1; TRBD1 matches at 7 bases. The source is a man aged 45-65 years with acute or convalescent COVID-19. The sequencing input was peripheral blood. The CDR3 sequence: CASSKGQSYNEQFF. DNA for the CDR3: TGTGCCAGTAGTAAGGGACAGTCATACAATGAGCAGTTCTTC.